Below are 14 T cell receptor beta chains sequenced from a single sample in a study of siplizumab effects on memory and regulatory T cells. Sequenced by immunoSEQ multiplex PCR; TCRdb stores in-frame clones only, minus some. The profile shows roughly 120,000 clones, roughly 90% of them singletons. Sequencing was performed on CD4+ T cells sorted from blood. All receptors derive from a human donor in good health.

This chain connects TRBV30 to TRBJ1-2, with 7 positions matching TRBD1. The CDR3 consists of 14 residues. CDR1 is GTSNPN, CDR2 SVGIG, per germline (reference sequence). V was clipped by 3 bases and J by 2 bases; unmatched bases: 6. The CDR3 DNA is TGTGCCTGGAGCAGACAGGGAATGAACTATGGCTACACCTTC. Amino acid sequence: CAWSRQGMNYGYTF.

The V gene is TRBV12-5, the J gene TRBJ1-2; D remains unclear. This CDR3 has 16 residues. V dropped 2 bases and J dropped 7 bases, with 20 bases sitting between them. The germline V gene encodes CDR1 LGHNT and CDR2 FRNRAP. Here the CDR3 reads CASGLSLVLQQSGYTF. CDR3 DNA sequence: TGTGCTAGTGGTTTGAGTTTAGTCCTGCAGCAGAGTGGCTACACCTTC.

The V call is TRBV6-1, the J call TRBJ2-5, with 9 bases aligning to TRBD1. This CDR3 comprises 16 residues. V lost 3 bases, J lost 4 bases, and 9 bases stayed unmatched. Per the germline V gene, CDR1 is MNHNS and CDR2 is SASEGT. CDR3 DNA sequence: TGTGCCAGCAGTGAGGGGGCCGGGACAGGGACAGAGACCCAGTACTTC. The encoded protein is CASSEGAGTGTETQYF.

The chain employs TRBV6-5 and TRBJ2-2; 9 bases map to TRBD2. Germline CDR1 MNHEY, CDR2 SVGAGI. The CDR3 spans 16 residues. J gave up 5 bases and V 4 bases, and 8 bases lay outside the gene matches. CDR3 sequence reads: CASSFQGGRGTGELFF. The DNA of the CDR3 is TGTGCCAGCAGTTTTCAGGGCGGGAGGGGAACCGGGGAGCTGTTTTTT.

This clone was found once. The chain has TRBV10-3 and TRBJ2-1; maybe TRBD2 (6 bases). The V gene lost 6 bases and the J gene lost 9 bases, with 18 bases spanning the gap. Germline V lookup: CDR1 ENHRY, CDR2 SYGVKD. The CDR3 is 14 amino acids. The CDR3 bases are TGTGCCATCAGGAATGGCAACGGGAGTCCTGAGCAGTTCTTC. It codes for CAIRNGNGSPEQFF.

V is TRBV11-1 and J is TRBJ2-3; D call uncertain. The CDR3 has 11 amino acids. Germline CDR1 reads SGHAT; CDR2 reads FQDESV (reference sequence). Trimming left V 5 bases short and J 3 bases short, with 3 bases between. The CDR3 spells CASSETDTQYF. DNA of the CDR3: TGTGCCAGCAGCGAGACAGATACGCAGTATTTT.

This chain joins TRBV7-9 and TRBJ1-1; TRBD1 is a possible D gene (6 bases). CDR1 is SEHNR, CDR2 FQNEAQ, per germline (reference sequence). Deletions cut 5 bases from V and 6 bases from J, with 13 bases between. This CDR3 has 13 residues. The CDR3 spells CASSVQGNAEAFF. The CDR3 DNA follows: TGTGCCAGCAGCGTACAGGGAAACGCTGAAGCTTTCTTT.

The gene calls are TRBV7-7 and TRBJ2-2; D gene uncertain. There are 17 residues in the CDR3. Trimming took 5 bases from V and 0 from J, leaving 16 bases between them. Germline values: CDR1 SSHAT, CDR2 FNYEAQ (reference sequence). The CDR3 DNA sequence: TGTGCCAGCAGCCCCGTCATTTCCAACGCGAACACCGGGGAGCTGTTTTTT. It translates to CASSPVISNANTGELFF.

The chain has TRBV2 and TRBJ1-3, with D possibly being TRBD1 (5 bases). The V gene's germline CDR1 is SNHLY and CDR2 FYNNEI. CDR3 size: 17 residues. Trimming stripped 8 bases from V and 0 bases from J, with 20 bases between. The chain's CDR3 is CASWTPRLSYSGNTIYF. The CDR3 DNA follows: TGTGCCAGCTGGACACCTAGGCTTAGTTACTCTGGAAACACCATATATTTT. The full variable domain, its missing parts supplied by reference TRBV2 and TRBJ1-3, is EPEVTQTPSHQVTQMGQEVILRCVPISNHLYFYWYRQILGQKVEFLVSFYNNEISEKSEIFDDQFSVERPDGSNFTLKIRSTKLEDSAMYFCASWTPRLSYSGNTIYFGEGSWLTVV.

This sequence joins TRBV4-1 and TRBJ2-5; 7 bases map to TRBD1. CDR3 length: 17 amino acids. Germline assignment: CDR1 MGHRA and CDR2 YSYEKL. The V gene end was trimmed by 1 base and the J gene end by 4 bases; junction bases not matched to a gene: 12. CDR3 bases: TGCGCCAGCAGCCAAGTTAGACAGGGTTTGGCCAGAGAGACCCAGTACTTC. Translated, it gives CASSQVRQGLARETQYF.

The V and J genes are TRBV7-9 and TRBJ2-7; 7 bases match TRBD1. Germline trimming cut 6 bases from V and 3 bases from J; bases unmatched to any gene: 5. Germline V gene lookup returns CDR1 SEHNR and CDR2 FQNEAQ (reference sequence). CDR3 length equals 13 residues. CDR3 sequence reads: CASSLRQGYEQYF. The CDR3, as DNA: TGTGCCAGCAGTCTTAGACAGGGCTACGAGCAGTACTTC. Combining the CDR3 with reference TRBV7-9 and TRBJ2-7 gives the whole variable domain DTGVSQNPRHKITKRGQNVTFRCDPISEHNRLYWYRQTLGQGPEFLTYFQNEAQLEKSRLLSDRFSAERPKGSFSTLEIQRTEQGDSAMYLCASSLRQGYEQYFGPGTRLTVT.

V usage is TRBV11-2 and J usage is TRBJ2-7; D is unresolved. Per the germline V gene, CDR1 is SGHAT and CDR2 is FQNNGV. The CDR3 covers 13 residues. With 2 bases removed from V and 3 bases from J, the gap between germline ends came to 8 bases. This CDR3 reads CASSLRQLYEQYF. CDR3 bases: TGTGCCAGCAGCTTACGCCAGCTCTACGAGCAGTACTTC.

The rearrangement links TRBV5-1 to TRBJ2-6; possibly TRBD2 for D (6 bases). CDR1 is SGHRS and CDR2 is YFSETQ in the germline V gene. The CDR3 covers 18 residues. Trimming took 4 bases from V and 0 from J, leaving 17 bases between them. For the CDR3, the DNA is TGCGCCAGCAGCGCCGGGACGGGCGGGAACTCTGGGGCCAACGTCCTGACTTTC. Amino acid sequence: CASSAGTGGNSGANVLTF.

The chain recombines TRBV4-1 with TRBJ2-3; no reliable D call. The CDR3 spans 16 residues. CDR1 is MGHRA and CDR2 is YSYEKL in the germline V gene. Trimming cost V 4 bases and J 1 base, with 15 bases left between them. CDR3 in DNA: TGCGCCAGCAGCCCGCTGGGATTACGGGGCACAGATACGCAGTATTTT. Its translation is CASSPLGLRGTDTQYF.